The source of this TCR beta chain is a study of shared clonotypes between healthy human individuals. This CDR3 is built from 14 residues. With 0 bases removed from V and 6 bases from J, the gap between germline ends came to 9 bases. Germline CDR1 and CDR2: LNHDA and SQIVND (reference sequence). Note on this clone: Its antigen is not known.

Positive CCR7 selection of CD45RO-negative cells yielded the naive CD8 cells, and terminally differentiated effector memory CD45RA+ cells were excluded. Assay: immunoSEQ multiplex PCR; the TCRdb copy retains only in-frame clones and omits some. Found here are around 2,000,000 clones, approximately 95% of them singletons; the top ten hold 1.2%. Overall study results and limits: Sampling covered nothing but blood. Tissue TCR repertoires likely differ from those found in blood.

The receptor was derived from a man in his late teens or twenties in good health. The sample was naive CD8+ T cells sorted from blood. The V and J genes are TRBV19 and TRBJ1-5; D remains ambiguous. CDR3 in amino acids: CASSIDQETQPQHF. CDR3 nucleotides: TGTGCCAGTAGTATAGATCAGGAGACTCAGCCCCAGCATTTT. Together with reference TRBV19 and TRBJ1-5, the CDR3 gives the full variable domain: DGGITQSPKYLFRKEGQNVTLSCEQNLNHDAMYWYRQDPGQGLRLIYYSQIVNDFQKGDIAEGYSVSREKKESFPLTVTSAQKNPTAFYLCASSIDQETQPQHFGDGTRLSIL.